A selection of T cell receptor beta chains follows, all from one sample in a study of monozygotic twins with inflammatory bowel disease. TCRdb re-called the 5' RACE reads; every CDR3 protein appears as one record, without DNA. The sample's table shows about 450,000 distinct CDR3 sequences. Sequences were obtained from blood. Source of these receptors: a human donor with ulcerative colitis or Crohn's disease, or a healthy co-twin of an affected twin (not recorded which). The CDR3 runs from the conserved cysteine through the conserved F or W.

j_gene,v_gene,CDR3aa
TRBJ2-5,TRBV25-1,CASSRPAGGPETQYF
TRBJ2-1,TRBV5-4,CASSSFPQGTYNEQFF
TRBJ2-7,TRBV7-2,CASSSWGGRESHEQYF
TRBJ2-1,TRBV4-3,CASSQGLVVNEQFF
TRBJ2-1,TRBV4-2,CASSGTDLYNEQFF
TRBJ2-7,TRBV5-8,CASNYWDRENEQYF
TRBJ2-1,TRBV10-3,CATTDGTRDREQFF
TRBJ2-3,TRBV4-2,CASSQDRLSPDTQYF
TRBJ1-3,TRBV7-2,CASSFDRGSGNTIYF
TRBJ2-7,TRBV7-2,CASSLSPGGNYEQYF
TRBJ2-3,TRBV19,CASSKTGTSTDTQYF